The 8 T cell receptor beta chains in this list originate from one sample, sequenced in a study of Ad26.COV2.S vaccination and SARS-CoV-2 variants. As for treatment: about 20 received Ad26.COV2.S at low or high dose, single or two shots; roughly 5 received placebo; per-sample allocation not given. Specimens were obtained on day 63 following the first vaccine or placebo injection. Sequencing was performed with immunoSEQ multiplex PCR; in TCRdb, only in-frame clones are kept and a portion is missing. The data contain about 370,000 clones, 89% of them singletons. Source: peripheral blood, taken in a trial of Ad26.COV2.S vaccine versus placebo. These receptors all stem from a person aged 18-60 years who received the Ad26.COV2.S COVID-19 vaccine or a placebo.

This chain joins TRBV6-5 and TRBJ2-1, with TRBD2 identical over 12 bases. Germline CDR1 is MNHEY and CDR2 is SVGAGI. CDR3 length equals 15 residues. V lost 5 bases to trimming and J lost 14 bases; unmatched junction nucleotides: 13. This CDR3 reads CASSPPGLAGGEEFF. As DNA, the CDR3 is TGTGCCAGCAGTCCCCCGGGACTAGCGGGTGGGGAGGAGTTCTTC.

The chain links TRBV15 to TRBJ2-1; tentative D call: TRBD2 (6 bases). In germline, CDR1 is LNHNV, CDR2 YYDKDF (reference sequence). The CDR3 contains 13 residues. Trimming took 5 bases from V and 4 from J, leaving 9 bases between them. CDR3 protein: CATSRSGYNEQFF. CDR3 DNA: TGTGCCACCAGCCGAAGCGGGTACAATGAGCAGTTCTTC.

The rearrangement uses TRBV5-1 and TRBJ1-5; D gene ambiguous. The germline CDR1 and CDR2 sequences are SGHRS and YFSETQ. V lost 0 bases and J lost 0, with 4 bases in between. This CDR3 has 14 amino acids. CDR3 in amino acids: CASSLGYSNQPQHF. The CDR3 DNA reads TGCGCCAGCAGCTTGGGTTATAGCAATCAGCCCCAGCATTTT.

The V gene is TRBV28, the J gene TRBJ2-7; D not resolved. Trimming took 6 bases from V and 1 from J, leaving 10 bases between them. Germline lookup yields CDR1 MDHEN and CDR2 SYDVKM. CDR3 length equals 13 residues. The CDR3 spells CASSPPGSYEQYF. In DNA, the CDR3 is TGTGCCAGCAGCCCTCCTGGGTCCTACGAGCAGTACTTC.

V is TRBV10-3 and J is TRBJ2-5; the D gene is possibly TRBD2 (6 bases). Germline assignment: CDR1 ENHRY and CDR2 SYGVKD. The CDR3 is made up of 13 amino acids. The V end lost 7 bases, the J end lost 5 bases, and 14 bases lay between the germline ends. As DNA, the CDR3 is TGTGCCATCACCGCGGGGCCCCGGGAGACCCAGTACTTC. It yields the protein CAITAGPRETQYF.

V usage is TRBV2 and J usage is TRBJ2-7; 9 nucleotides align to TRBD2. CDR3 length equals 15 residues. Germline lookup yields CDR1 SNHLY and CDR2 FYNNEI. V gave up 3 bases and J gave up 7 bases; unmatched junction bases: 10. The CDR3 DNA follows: TGTGCCAGCAGTGATAGCGGGAGAGGTTTTCGGGAGCAGTACTTC. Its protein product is CASSDSGRGFREQYF. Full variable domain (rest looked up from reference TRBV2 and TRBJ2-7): EPEVTQTPSHQVTQMGQEVILRCVPISNHLYFYWYRQILGQKVEFLVSFYNNEISEKSEIFDDQFSVERPDGSNFTLKIRSTKLEDSAMYFCASSDSGRGFREQYFGPGTRLTVT.

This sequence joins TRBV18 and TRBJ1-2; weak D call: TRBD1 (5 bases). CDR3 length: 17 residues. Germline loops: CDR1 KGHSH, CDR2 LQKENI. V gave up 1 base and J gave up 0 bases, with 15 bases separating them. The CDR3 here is CASSPQRTLKSNYGYTF. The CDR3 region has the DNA TGTGCCAGCTCACCACAAAGGACACTGAAATCTAACTATGGCTACACCTTC.

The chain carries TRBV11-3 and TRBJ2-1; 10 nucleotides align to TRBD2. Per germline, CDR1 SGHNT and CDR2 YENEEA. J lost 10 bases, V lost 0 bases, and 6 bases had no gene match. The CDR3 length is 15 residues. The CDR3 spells CASSLDVGLAVEQFF. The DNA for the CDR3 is TGTGCCAGCAGCTTAGATGTAGGACTAGCGGTAGAGCAGTTCTTC. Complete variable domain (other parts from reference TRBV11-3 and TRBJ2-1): EAGVVQSPRYKIIEKKQPVAFWCNPISGHNTLYWYLQNLGQGPELLIRYENEEAVDDSQLPKDRFSAERLKGVDSTLKIQPAELGDSAVYLCASSLDVGLAVEQFFGPGTRLTVL.